A single sample is the source of the 12 T cell receptor beta chains below, sequenced in a study of cytotoxic CD8 clonotypes in ibrutinib-treated CLL. The data were produced by immunoSEQ multiplex PCR, yet TCRdb's version contains in-frame clones alone and is incomplete. The sample records roughly 250,000 clones, roughly 70% being singletons. The input for sequencing was PBMCs, taken after 24 months of ibrutinib treatment. The origin of the receptors is a human donor with chronic lymphocytic leukemia.

The V gene is TRBV19, the J gene TRBJ2-5; 8 bases fit TRBD2. In germline, CDR1 is LNHDA, CDR2 SQIVND (reference sequence). CDR3 size: 13 residues. The V gene end was trimmed by 5 bases and the J gene end by 4 bases; junction bases not matched to a gene: 3. The CDR3 DNA sequence: TGTGCCAGTAGTTCCGCGGGAGGAGAGACCCAGTACTTC. This encodes CASSSAGGETQYF.

This clone appeared a single time. The rearrangement uses TRBV28 and TRBJ1-5; 10 bases map to TRBD1. Germline V CDR1 and CDR2: MDHEN, SYDVKM. The CDR3 covers 17 residues. Trimming took 4 bases from V and 7 from J; bases not matched to a gene: 13. The CDR3 spells CASSSPRTGGIAQPQHF. DNA for the CDR3: TGTGCCAGCAGTTCCCCCAGGACAGGGGGGATCGCCCAGCCCCAGCATTTT.

This chain links TRBV5-1 with TRBJ2-7; 11 bases map to TRBD1. V was clipped by 1 base and J by 2 bases; unmatched bases: 2. There are 15 residues in the CDR3. The germline CDR1 and CDR2 sequences are SGHRS and YFSETQ. In DNA form, the CDR3 reads TGCGCCAGCAGCTTGTGGACAGGGGGCACCTACGAGCAGTACTTC. Translating gives CASSLWTGGTYEQYF.

The V gene is TRBV13, the J gene TRBJ2-7; 8 bases are a match to TRBD2. The CDR3 sequence is 14 residues long. J gave up 3 bases and V 5 bases, and 6 bases lay outside the gene matches. In germline, CDR1 is PRHDT, CDR2 FYEKMQ (reference sequence). CDR3 bases: TGTGCCAGCAGCCCCAGTGGGACTAGCTACGAGCAGTACTTC. This encodes CASSPSGTSYEQYF.

This chain uses TRBV19 with TRBJ2-1; TRBD1 is a possible D gene (5 bases). The CDR3 loop spans 11 amino acids. V shed 9 bases and J shed 8 bases, with 11 bases lying between them. Germline V gene data show CDR1 as LNHDA and CDR2 as SQIVND (reference sequence). CDR3 sequence (DNA): TGTGCCAGCAGGATGGGGCATGAGCAGTTCTTC. Its translation is CASRMGHEQFF.

The chain couples TRBV11-3 to TRBJ2-3; 7 bases map to TRBD2. The J segment lost 4 bases and the V segment lost 3 bases, leaving 7 bases of the junction unmatched. This CDR3 region has 15 residues. Germline-derived CDR1 and CDR2 are SGHNT and YENEEA. The CDR3 DNA sequence: TGTGCCAGCAGCTTGAGGGGAGGGGAGGCAGATACGCAGTATTTT. As protein: CASSLRGGEADTQYF.

This chain links TRBV12-5 with TRBJ2-5; D ambiguous. The V and J ends lost 4 bases and 4 bases respectively, with 13 bases between them. The germline V gene has CDR1 LGHNT and CDR2 FRNRAP. This CDR3 has 14 residues. CDR3 protein: CASGSGETSETQYF. The DNA for the CDR3 is TGTGCTAGTGGTTCTGGCGAGACGTCAGAGACCCAGTACTTC.

This clone was counted only a few times. The chain links TRBV6-5 to TRBJ1-5, with 7 bases fitting TRBD1. With V trimmed by 6 bases and J by 7 bases, 6 bases remained unmatched. Germline values: CDR1 MNHEY, CDR2 SVGAGI. The CDR3 runs to 13 residues. CDR3 in amino acids: CASSRTGPQPQHF. In DNA form, the CDR3 reads TGTGCCAGCAGCCGGACAGGCCCCCAGCCCCAGCATTTT.

The chain is built from TRBV7-3 and TRBJ2-3, with D perhaps TRBD1 (8 bases). The CDR3 spans 16 residues. Germline V gives CDR1 SGHTA, CDR2 FQGTGA. The ends were cut back, 4 bases at V and 5 bases at J, with 19 bases in the middle. In nucleotides, the CDR3 is TGTGCCAGCAGCTCCCAGGGGGCGGGAGAAAGAGATACGCAGTATTTT. Translating gives CASSSQGAGERDTQYF.

The V gene is TRBV7-2, the J gene TRBJ2-6; 11 bases match TRBD1. The V segment lost 8 bases and the J segment 3 bases; nucleotides outside the gene matches: 6. CDR3 length equals 16 residues. Germline V gene sequence: CDR1 SGHTA, CDR2 FQGNSA. In DNA form, the CDR3 reads TGTGCCAGCGATGGACAGGGGGCCTTTGGGGCCAACGTCCTGACTTTC. It specifies CASDGQGAFGANVLTF.

This chain joins TRBV7-3 and TRBJ2-1; 9 bases line up with TRBD2. Unmatched junction bases numbered 4, after V lost 3 bases and J lost 4 bases. This CDR3 has 15 amino acids. Germline V gene lookup returns CDR1 SGHTA and CDR2 FQGTGA. The CDR3: CASSFSGSEYNEQFF. The CDR3 region has the DNA TGTGCCAGCAGCTTTAGCGGGAGTGAGTACAATGAGCAGTTCTTC.

CDR3 sequence reads: CASSPGLAVLTDTQYF. CDR3 DNA sequence: TGTGCCAGTAGTCCCGGACTAGCGGTACTCACAGATACGCAGTATTTT. This rearrangement joins TRBV19 to TRBJ2-3; the match to TRBD2 covers 10 bases. CDR1 LNHDA and CDR2 SQIVND come from the germline V gene (reference sequence). V was pared by 5 bases and J by 2 bases, with 7 bases of the junction left unmatched. The CDR3 contains 16 residues.